This paragraph covers one TCR beta chain sequence. A junction boundary mismatches the germline segment, possibly from a read error. This specimen comes from a study of blood T cell repertoires in COVID-19. The table came from immunoSEQ multiplex PCR; TCRdb's copy has only in-frame clones and leaves some out. This table holds about 140,000 clones, 88% found once. This CDR3 spans 12 amino acids. The germline CDR1 and CDR2 sequences are SGHRS and YFSETQ. This sequence originates from a man aged 70-80 years with acute or convalescent COVID-19. Sequences were obtained from peripheral blood. The chain joins TRBV5-1 to TRBJ2-3; D gene uncertain. The CDR3 region is CASSLVLDTWNF. The CDR3 DNA follows: TGCGCCAGCAGCTTGGTCCTTGACACGTGGAATTTT.